This T cell receptor beta chain came from a study of naive and memory T cell subsets. An oligonucleotide containing a UMI was ligated to the 3' end of TCR cDNA. Whole-blood samples were 2 to 3 ml of peripheral blood from healthy adult volunteers. Reverse transcription used DNase-treated unsorted total RNA, aiming for roughly 1 to 1000 ng. The sample holds a few counts of this clonotype. The CDR3 sequence is 15 residues long. Germline trimming cut 6 bases from V and 2 bases from J; bases unmatched to any gene: 6. CDR1 is SGHTA and CDR2 is FQGNSA in the germline V gene. Ligated cDNA underwent four rounds of PCR with nested alpha and beta constant region primers and SP2. TCRdb passed the 5' RACE reads through MiXCR, listing each CDR3 protein once. The table shows 55,000 to 65,000 distinct CDR3 sequences, with approximately 8% occurring only once.

The chain combines TRBV7-2 with TRBJ2-5; 10 nucleotides align to TRBD2. The clonotype was recovered from a female donor in good health. CDR3 protein: CASRPSGSRQETQYF. CDR3 bases: TGTGCCAGCAGACCTAGCGGGAGTAGGCAAGAGACCCAGTACTTC. Based on the CDR3 plus reference TRBV7-2 and TRBJ2-5, the full variable domain is GAGVSQSPSNKVTEKGKDVELRCDPISGHTALYWYRQSLGQGLEFLIYFQGNSAPDKSGLPSDRFSAERTGGSVSTLTIQRTQQEDSAVYLCASRPSGSRQETQYFGPGTRLLVL.